These 16 T cell receptor beta chains were all obtained from the same sample, sequenced in a study of cytomegalovirus exposure and HLA in healthy donors. Assay: immunoSEQ multiplex PCR; the TCRdb copy retains only in-frame clones and omits some. The sample has about 120,000 clones, around 90% seen once. Material for sequencing was PBMCs. All receptors come from a woman aged 18-30 years in good health and CMV-seronegative.

The chain recombines TRBV19 with TRBJ2-7; D is unresolved. The CDR3 contains 13 residues. Germline-derived CDR1 and CDR2 are LNHDA and SQIVND (reference sequence). Trimming stripped 8 bases from V and 2 bases from J, with 13 bases between. In DNA form, the CDR3 reads TGTGCCAGTTCGTTTGGGCAAGCCTACGAGCAGTACTTC. It codes for CASSFGQAYEQYF.

In its sample, this clone was seen a few times. This chain links TRBV6-1 with TRBJ1-2; 7 bases agree with TRBD1. The germline CDR1 and CDR2 sequences are MNHNS and SASEGT. The CDR3 consists of 14 residues. Trimming cost V 2 bases and J 3 bases; bases outside gene matches: 3. CDR3 protein: CASSERDRDYGYTF. Written as DNA, the CDR3 is TGTGCCAGCAGTGAAAGGGACAGAGACTATGGCTACACCTTC.

The chain has TRBV7-9 and TRBJ2-3; D unclear. The germline gives CDR1 SEHNR, CDR2 FQNEAQ (reference sequence). The CDR3 consists of 14 residues. The ends were cut back, 3 bases at V and 0 bases at J, with 7 bases in the middle. In nucleotides, the CDR3 is TGTGCCAGCAGCTTGGCTGTGAGCACAGATACGCAGTATTTT. It codes for CASSLAVSTDTQYF.

The chain couples TRBV5-1 to TRBJ2-7; TRBD1 matches at 9 bases. The CDR3 length is 16 residues. Germline V gene lookup returns CDR1 SGHRS and CDR2 YFSETQ. Trimming at V came to 3 bases and at J to 6 bases, leaving 13 bases not matched to a gene. CDR3 region: CASSYSGQGISGEQYF. DNA for the CDR3: TGCGCCAGCAGCTACTCGGGACAGGGAATTTCCGGCGAGCAGTACTTC.

This clone was observed a few times. The junction departs from the called germline gene at one end, perhaps through a read error. The V gene is TRBV4-2, the J gene TRBJ2-7, with 9 positions matching TRBD1. The CDR3 length is 13 residues. From germline, CDR1 is LGHNA and CDR2 YNFKEQ. The CDR3: CASSQDRTGENHF. For the CDR3, the DNA is TGTGCCAGCAGCCAAGATCGGACAGGGGAGAACCACTTC.

This chain links TRBV7-9 with TRBJ2-1; 10 bases are a match to TRBD2. The junction had 6 bases not matched to a gene; V was cut back by 0 bases and J by 10 bases. This CDR3 is 15 amino acids long. Germline CDR1 reads SEHNR; CDR2 reads FQNEAQ (reference sequence). In DNA form, the CDR3 reads TGTGCCAGCAGCTTAGCGCGGCTAGCGGGAGACGAGCAGTTCTTC. This sequence encodes CASSLARLAGDEQFF.

This chain links TRBV2 with TRBJ1-3; D may be TRBD1 (5 bases). V was pared by 7 bases and J by 0 bases, with 10 bases between. Germline CDR1 is SNHLY and CDR2 is FYNNEI. There are 14 residues in the CDR3. The CDR3 loop reads CASIGTLSGNTIYF. The CDR3 nucleotides are TGTGCCAGCATTGGGACTCTCTCTGGAAACACCATATATTTT.

The V gene is TRBV28, the J gene TRBJ1-2; maybe TRBD1 (5 bases). Germline assignment: CDR1 MDHEN and CDR2 SYDVKM. This CDR3 is built from 15 residues. With 3 bases removed from V and 3 bases from J, the gap between germline ends came to 14 bases. The CDR3 reads CASSFNGAGYYGYTF. CDR3 DNA sequence: TGTGCCAGCAGTTTTAATGGAGCAGGGTACTATGGCTACACCTTC.

The chain uses TRBV28 and TRBJ1-4; 7 positions agree with TRBD1. The CDR3 totals 15 residues. Per the germline V gene, CDR1 is MDHEN and CDR2 is SYDVKM. Germline trimming cut 6 bases from V and 8 bases from J; bases unmatched to any gene: 12. In DNA form, the CDR3 reads TGTGCCAGCAGACTCGATCAGGGGGTAGGGGAAAAACTGTTTTTT. This translates into CASRLDQGVGEKLFF.

This chain joins TRBV18 and TRBJ2-5; D may be TRBD2 (6 bases). CDR3 length equals 15 residues. Per germline, CDR1 KGHSH and CDR2 LQKENI. V gave up 3 bases and J gave up 1 base, with 12 bases separating them. The CDR3 coding sequence is TGTGCCAGCTCACCGCCTCAGGGAGGCCAAGAGACCCAGTACTTC. Its translation: CASSPPQGGQETQYF. The whole variable domain, remainder taken from reference TRBV18 and TRBJ2-5, is NAGVMQNPRHLVRRRGQEARLRCSPMKGHSHVYWYRQLPEEGLKFMVYLQKENIIDESGMPKERFSAEFPKEGPSILRIQQVVRGDSAAYFCASSPPQGGQETQYFGPGTRLLVL.

The V call is TRBV27, the J call TRBJ2-1, with D possibly TRBD1 on 6 matching bases. V dropped 0 bases and J dropped 7 bases, with 7 bases sitting between them. This CDR3 region has 13 residues. The V gene's germline CDR1 is MNHEY and CDR2 SMNVEV (reference sequence). This CDR3 reads CASSLSGGNEQFF. In nucleotides, the CDR3 is TGTGCCAGCAGTTTATCAGGGGGAAATGAGCAGTTCTTC.

The rearrangement joins TRBV5-1 to TRBJ2-3, with 8 bases fitting TRBD2. The CDR3 sequence is 16 residues long. The V gene's germline CDR1 is SGHRS and CDR2 YFSETQ. The V segment lost 2 bases and the J segment 3 bases; nucleotides outside the gene matches: 8. CDR3 bases: TGCGCCAGCAGCTTAACAGCGGGAGTGGGGACAGATACGCAGTATTTT. Protein product: CASSLTAGVGTDTQYF.

The chain carries TRBV18 and TRBJ2-7, with a tentative D call TRBD2 (6 bases). The germline V gene encodes CDR1 KGHSH and CDR2 LQKENI. The V end was cut by 0 bases, the J end by 6 bases, with 15 bases between. The CDR3 runs to 15 residues. CDR3 loop: CASSPPEGPTAEQYF. DNA of the CDR3: TGTGCCAGCTCACCACCGGAGGGGCCGACTGCCGAGCAGTACTTC.

The V call is TRBV2, the J call TRBJ1-1; no definite D call. V dropped 7 bases and J dropped 5 bases, with 14 bases sitting between them. Per the germline V gene, CDR1 is SNHLY and CDR2 is FYNNEI. CDR3 length: 13 residues. CDR3 loop: CASTGLGVTEAFF. The CDR3 DNA is TGTGCCAGCACAGGACTAGGTGTTACTGAAGCTTTCTTT. The whole variable domain, filled in from reference TRBV2 and TRBJ1-1, reads EPEVTQTPSHQVTQMGQEVILRCVPISNHLYFYWYRQILGQKVEFLVSFYNNEISEKSEIFDDQFSVERPDGSNFTLKIRSTKLEDSAMYFCASTGLGVTEAFFGQGTRLTVV.

This chain joins TRBV19 and TRBJ2-5; 7 bases match TRBD1. J was trimmed by 7 bases and V by 6 bases; bases with no gene match: 8. The CDR3 contains 13 residues. Germline V gene lookup returns CDR1 LNHDA and CDR2 SQIVND (reference sequence). The CDR3 nucleotides read TGTGCCAGTAGCCCGACAGGGCCCGGGACCCAGTACTTC. As protein: CASSPTGPGTQYF.

This chain joins TRBV5-1 and TRBJ2-1; TRBD1 agrees at 7 bases. CDR3 size: 14 residues. V shed 3 bases, J shed 5 bases, and the junction held 5 bases outside the gene matches. The germline V gene has CDR1 SGHRS and CDR2 YFSETQ. CDR3: CASSSGQTNNEQFF. The CDR3 DNA sequence: TGCGCCAGCAGCTCGGGACAGACCAACAATGAGCAGTTCTTC.